This note documents a single T cell receptor (beta chain) sequence. This sample stems from a study of OX40 agonist ivuxolimab in advanced cancers. About the research overall: Given to patients was ivuxolimab, an agonistic anti-OX40 (CD134) antibody. Dose-escalation subjects each had hepatocellular carcinoma, melanoma, renal cell or head and neck cancer.

The CDR3 runs 15 residues. Trimming took 7 bases from V and 0 from J; bases not matched to a gene: 7. Per the germline V gene, CDR1 is LNHDA and CDR2 is SQIVND (reference sequence). Clones were read by immunoSEQ multiplex PCR, and TCRdb kept only the in-frame ones, dropping some. The sample gives 100,000 to 130,000 clones, 80% to 95% of which show up once; roughly 1.1% is in the top ten. The material sequenced was CD4+ or CD8+ T cells sorted from blood, taken in a trial of the OX40 agonist ivuxolimab. This rearrangement joins TRBV19 to TRBJ2-7; 9 nucleotides align to TRBD1. This TCR derives from an adult with an advanced solid tumor such as melanoma, head and neck, liver or kidney cancer. CDR3 DNA sequence: TGTGCCAGTAAAAGGACAGGGGTCTTCTCCTACGAGCAGTACTTC. This sequence encodes CASKRTGVFSYEQYF.